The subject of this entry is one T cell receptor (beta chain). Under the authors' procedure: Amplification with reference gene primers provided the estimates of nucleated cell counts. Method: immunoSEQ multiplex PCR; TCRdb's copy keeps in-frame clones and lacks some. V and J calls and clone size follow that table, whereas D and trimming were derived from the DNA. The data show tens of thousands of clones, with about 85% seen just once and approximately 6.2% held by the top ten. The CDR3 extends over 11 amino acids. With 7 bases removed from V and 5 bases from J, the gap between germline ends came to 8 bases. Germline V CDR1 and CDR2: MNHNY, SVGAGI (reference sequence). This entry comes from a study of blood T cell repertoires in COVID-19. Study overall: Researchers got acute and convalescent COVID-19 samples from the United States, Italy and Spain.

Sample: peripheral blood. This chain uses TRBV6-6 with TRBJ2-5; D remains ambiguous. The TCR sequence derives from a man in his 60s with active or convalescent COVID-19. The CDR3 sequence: CASTTEETQYF. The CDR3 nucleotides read TGTGCCAGCACCACGGAGGAGACCCAGTACTTC.